Below, 3 T cell receptor beta chains from the same sample are listed, as sequenced in a study of a mutant IDH1 vaccine in newly diagnosed glioma. These receptors lack a known antigen. Described time point: week 11, during vaccination. Alongside topical imiquimod, each dose of vaccine comprised 300 ug of mutant IDH1 20-mer peptide. TCRdb's table, derived via immunoSEQ multiplex PCR, lists solely in-frame clones and lacks some. The table shows about 60,000 clones, with 84% occurring only once. Sequenced material: PBMCs, taken from a glioma patient whose treatment included an IDH1 peptide vaccine. These receptors originate from a man younger than 45 with glioma.

The chain has TRBV7-8 and TRBJ2-1; D unclear. Germline assignment: CDR1 SGHVS and CDR2 FQNEAQ. The CDR3 has 13 amino acids. V was clipped by 5 bases and J by 4 bases, with 9 bases between them. The CDR3 nucleotides read TGTGCCAGCAGCCTCGGCCGTTACAATGAGCAGTTCTTC. This encodes CASSLGRYNEQFF.

The rearrangement joins TRBV28 to TRBJ2-7; 11 positions agree with TRBD2. This CDR3 has 14 amino acids. Looked up from germline, CDR1 is MDHEN and CDR2 is SYDVKM. V lost 6 bases to trimming and J lost 3 bases; unmatched junction nucleotides: 4. The CDR3 DNA reads as TGTGCCAGCAGCCAACTAGCGGGAGTCTACGAGCAGTACTTC. It specifies CASSQLAGVYEQYF.

The rearrangement joins TRBV10-2 to TRBJ2-5; D gene uncertain. The V gene's germline CDR1 is WSHSY and CDR2 SAAADI. Deletions cut 5 bases from V and 2 bases from J, with 6 bases between. The CDR3 is 12 amino acids. CDR3 in DNA: TGCGCCAGCAGTTACGCACAAGAGACCCAGTACTTC. This encodes CASSYAQETQYF.